This entry lists 29 T cell receptor beta chains sequenced from one sample in a study of blood T cell repertoires in COVID-19. The table came from immunoSEQ multiplex PCR; TCRdb's copy has only in-frame clones and leaves some out. The sample lists about 210,000 clones; almost 85% were seen once. Sequencing was carried out using peripheral blood. Source of these receptors: a woman aged 40 to 55 with acute or convalescent COVID-19.

The CDR3 nucleotides are TGTGCCACCAGCAGAGATCTCGGACAGGGGGCGCGGGACAATGAGCAGTTCTTC. Residues: CATSRDLGQGARDNEQFF. This rearrangement joins TRBV15 to TRBJ2-1, with 11 nucleotides matching TRBD1. The CDR3 runs to 18 residues. Trimming at V came to 0 bases and at J to 5 bases, leaving 9 bases not matched to a gene. In germline, CDR1 is LNHNV, CDR2 YYDKDF (reference sequence).

This rearrangement joins TRBV30 to TRBJ2-7, with TRBD1 as a possible D gene (6 bases). Germline V gives CDR1 GTSNPN, CDR2 SVGIG (reference sequence). This CDR3 contains 13 residues. With 2 bases removed from V and 6 bases from J, the gap between germline ends came to 14 bases. The DNA for the CDR3 is TGTGCCTGGAGTCAACAGGGACGGGGCGAGCAGTACTTC. Protein sequence: CAWSQQGRGEQYF.

The chain uses TRBV5-1 and TRBJ2-1, with 12 bases identical to TRBD2. The CDR3 is 15 amino acids. CDR1 and CDR2 from the germline V gene are SGHRS and YFSETQ. The J segment lost 6 bases and the V segment lost 5 bases, leaving 6 bases of the junction unmatched. CDR3: CASRTSGSPINEQFF. The CDR3, as DNA: TGCGCCAGCAGGACTAGCGGGAGTCCGATCAATGAGCAGTTCTTC.

The chain has TRBV3-1 (or the pseudogene TRBV3-2) and TRBJ1-5, with a possible D match to TRBD1 (6 bases). The CDR3 is made up of 17 amino acids. V was pared by 0 bases and J by 0 bases, with 12 bases between. From germline, CDR1 is LGHDT and CDR2 YNNKEL (reference sequence). This CDR3 is CASSQEQRTDSNQPQHF. The DNA of the CDR3 is TGTGCCAGCAGCCAAGAGCAGCGGACAGATAGCAATCAGCCCCAGCATTTT.

The V gene is TRBV7-2, the J gene TRBJ2-3, with TRBD2 as a possible D gene (6 bases). V lost 5 bases to trimming and J lost 0 bases, with 24 bases between them. The length of the CDR3 is 19 residues. The germline gives CDR1 SGHTA, CDR2 FQGNSA. The CDR3 DNA follows: TGTGCCAGCAGCCCCCCTGGAGGTGGCGGGGATACTAGCACAGATACGCAGTATTTT. It is translated as CASSPPGGGGDTSTDTQYF.

The rearrangement links TRBV6-1 to TRBJ1-1; D call uncertain. V was clipped by 3 bases and J by 0 bases, with 11 bases between them. This CDR3 has 15 residues. Germline values: CDR1 MNHNS, CDR2 SASEGT. The CDR3 is CASSETWAMNTEAFF. The CDR3 nucleotides read TGTGCCAGCAGTGAGACATGGGCGATGAACACTGAAGCTTTCTTT.

The J gene is TRBJ2-3, the V gene TRBV10-3; D is possibly TRBD2 (6 bases). Germline V gene data show CDR1 as ENHRY and CDR2 as SYGVKD. This CDR3 region has 14 residues. V lost 9 bases, J lost 2 bases, and 15 bases lay in between. The CDR3 loop is CAISEGRSTDTQYF. The CDR3 nucleotides read TGTGCCATTTCGGAGGGCCGCTCCACAGATACGCAGTATTTT.

The chain is built from TRBV13 and TRBJ1-6; perhaps TRBD1 as D (5 bases). Looked up from germline, CDR1 is PRHDT and CDR2 is FYEKMQ (reference sequence). Trimming took 5 bases from V and 0 from J, leaving 8 bases between them. This CDR3 spans 15 amino acids. The DNA of the CDR3 is TGTGCCAGCAGCCCGGGGGGCTCCTATAATTCACCCCTCCACTTT. Protein sequence: CASSPGGSYNSPLHF.

This chain joins TRBV9 and TRBJ2-1; the match to TRBD2 covers 10 bases. Germline loops: CDR1 SGDLS, CDR2 YYNGEE. V lost 6 bases and J lost 5; bases outside the gene matches: 8. The CDR3 covers 15 residues. CDR3 DNA: TGTGCCAGCATTCCTGGACTAGCGGCTCACAATGAGCAGTTCTTC. Encoded protein: CASIPGLAAHNEQFF.

J is TRBJ2-7 and V is TRBV7-9; TRBD2 agrees at 14 bases. CDR3 length: 16 residues. Germline values: CDR1 SEHNR, CDR2 FQNEAQ (reference sequence). V shed 0 bases and J 5 bases; nucleotides not matched to a gene: 3. Here the CDR3 DNA reads TGTGCCAGCAGCTTAGCCGGGACTAGCGGGAGTAACGAGCAGTACTTC. Amino acid sequence: CASSLAGTSGSNEQYF.

The sample holds a few counts of this clone. This chain uses TRBV23-1 with TRBJ2-2; TRBD1 agrees at 8 bases. TRBV23-1 is labeled an ORF, and its function is uncertain. Trimming at V came to 7 bases and at J to 2 bases, leaving 12 bases not matched to a gene. The CDR3 sequence is 17 residues long. Written as DNA, the CDR3 is TGCGCCAGCACCCTCCCCCCCAGGGGGCTTAACACCGGGGAGCTGTTTTTT. It yields the protein CASTLPPRGLNTGELFF.

This rearrangement joins TRBV6-5 to TRBJ2-6; no definite D call. This CDR3 region has 15 residues. V was shortened by 4 bases and J by 0 bases, with 7 bases between the two germline ends. CDR1 is MNHEY and CDR2 is SVGAGI in the germline V gene. The CDR3 here is CASSSLSSGANVLTF. The CDR3, as DNA: TGTGCCAGCAGTTCCCTCAGCTCTGGGGCCAACGTCCTGACTTTC.

With regard to this clone: This clone may be a read error of a much larger clone one base away. This sequence joins TRBV5-1 and TRBJ2-7, with no clear D. CDR1 is SGHRS, CDR2 YFSETQ, per germline. The V end was cut by 3 bases, the J end by 2 bases, with 6 bases between. The CDR3 is 12 residues long. The CDR3 region is CASSYNAYEQYF. The DNA for the CDR3 is TGCGCCAGCAGCTACAACGCCTACGAGCAGTACTTC.

The chain carries TRBV6-5 and TRBJ2-5; 9 nucleotides line up with TRBD1. Losses at the gene ends were 0 bases for V and 6 bases for J; bases not matched to a gene: 2. The CDR3 totals 14 residues. The germline V gene encodes CDR1 MNHEY and CDR2 SVGAGI. In DNA, the CDR3 is TGTGCCAGCAGTTACTCGGGACAGGGAAAGACCCAGTACTTC. It encodes CASSYSGQGKTQYF.

This clone was seen only a few times. V is TRBV7-2 and J is TRBJ2-1; 11 nucleotides agree with TRBD2. The germline V gene has CDR1 SGHTA and CDR2 FQGNSA. The V segment lost 3 bases and the J segment 5 bases; nucleotides outside the gene matches: 6. The CDR3 runs to 16 residues. The CDR3 loop reads CASSFPLAGVNNEQFF. The CDR3 nucleotides are TGTGCCAGCAGCTTTCCACTAGCGGGAGTAAACAATGAGCAGTTCTTC.

The rearrangement joins TRBV6-1 to TRBJ1-6; 7 positions match TRBD1. Trimming at V came to 5 bases and at J to 7 bases, leaving 5 bases not matched to a gene. Germline V lookup: CDR1 MNHNS, CDR2 SASEGT. CDR3 length: 14 amino acids. The CDR3 loop reads CASSTGTENSPLHF. In DNA form, the CDR3 reads TGTGCCAGCAGTACCGGGACAGAGAATTCACCCCTCCACTTT.

The chain combines TRBV2 with TRBJ2-1; TRBD2 matches at 7 bases. The CDR3 runs 15 residues. J was trimmed by 2 bases and V by 2 bases; bases with no gene match: 3. Germline loops: CDR1 SNHLY, CDR2 FYNNEI. CDR3 in DNA: TGTGCCAGCAGTGAAAGTGGGGGGGCCTACAATGAGCAGTTCTTC. It codes for CASSESGGAYNEQFF.

This clone was seen only a few times. The chain employs TRBV4-2 and TRBJ2-7, with 9 positions matching TRBD2. CDR3 length: 15 amino acids. Germline-derived CDR1 and CDR2 are LGHNA and YNFKEQ. V was pared by 4 bases and J by 4 bases, with 8 bases of the junction left unmatched. The CDR3 DNA sequence: TGTGCCAGCAGCCGAGAGGTAGCGGGAGAATACGAGCAGTACTTC. Amino acids: CASSREVAGEYEQYF.

This chain joins TRBV5-1 and TRBJ2-6, with TRBD2 matching 9 bases. Germline assignment: CDR1 SGHRS and CDR2 YFSETQ. The CDR3 consists of 17 residues. The J segment lost 0 bases and the V segment lost 2 bases, leaving 3 bases of the junction unmatched. This chain's CDR3 is CASSLLAGSSGANVLTF. The CDR3 region has the DNA TGCGCCAGCAGCTTACTAGCGGGTTCCTCTGGGGCCAACGTCCTGACTTTC.

This clone showed up just a few times. This chain links TRBV5-5 with TRBJ1-2; 8 bases fit TRBD1. The J segment lost 2 bases and the V segment lost 2 bases, leaving 8 bases of the junction unmatched. The CDR3 contains 16 residues. Germline CDR1 and CDR2: SGHKS and YYEKEE (reference sequence). CDR3 amino acids: CASSLGVRQGNYGYTF. DNA of the CDR3: TGTGCCAGCAGCTTAGGAGTGCGACAGGGGAACTATGGCTACACCTTC.

The rearrangement joins TRBV6-2 or TRBV6-3 to TRBJ2-7; 9 bases agree with TRBD1. Germline V CDR1 and CDR2: MNHEY, SVGEGT. The V gene end was trimmed by 5 bases and the J gene end by 3 bases; junction bases not matched to a gene: 5. The CDR3 runs 14 residues. The CDR3 reads CASSGRDRDYEQYF. CDR3 nucleotide sequence: TGTGCCAGCAGTGGCCGGGACAGGGACTACGAGCAGTACTTC.

The chain is built from TRBV27 and TRBJ1-2; D perhaps matches TRBD1 (5 bases). Germline CDR1 is MNHEY and CDR2 is SMNVEV (reference sequence). The ends were cut back, 7 bases at V and 2 bases at J, with 20 bases in the middle. CDR3 length: 16 amino acids. This chain's CDR3 is CASIPTAGVLNYGYTF. CDR3 coding DNA: TGTGCCAGCATTCCAACGGCGGGGGTATTGAACTATGGCTACACCTTC.

The J gene is TRBJ2-3, the V gene TRBV6-2 or TRBV6-3; a possible D gene is TRBD2 (6 bases). The CDR3 is 15 residues long. With 6 bases removed from V and 1 base from J, the gap between germline ends came to 14 bases. Germline V gives CDR1 MNHEY, CDR2 SVGEGT. CDR3 bases: TGTGCCAGCAGCCGCCGACTAGACGGCACAGATACGCAGTATTTT. The encoded protein is CASSRRLDGTDTQYF.

The V gene is TRBV30, the J gene TRBJ2-1; TRBD2 matches at 11 bases. CDR1 is GTSNPN and CDR2 is SVGIG in the germline V gene (reference sequence). CDR3 length: 15 residues. J lost 6 bases, V lost 1 base, and 5 bases had no gene match. The CDR3 loop is CAWSGGTSGFNEQFF. The CDR3 nucleotides read TGTGCCTGGAGTGGGGGGACTAGCGGTTTCAATGAGCAGTTCTTC. Full variable domain (missing parts from reference TRBV30 and TRBJ2-1): SQTIHQWPATLVQPVGSPLSLECTVEGTSNPNLYWYRQAAGRGLQLLFYSVGIGQISSEVPQNLSASRPQDRQFILSSKKLLLSDSGFYLCAWSGGTSGFNEQFFGPGTRLTVL.

J is TRBJ2-3 and V is TRBV20-1; D ambiguous. V lost 5 bases to trimming and J lost 5 bases, with 8 bases between them. Germline V lookup: CDR1 DFQATT, CDR2 SNEGSKA (reference sequence). CDR3 length: 11 amino acids. The CDR3 nucleotides are TGCAGTGCTCCCGAGGTAGATACGCAGTATTTT. This encodes CSAPEVDTQYF.

V usage is TRBV3-1 (or the pseudogene TRBV3-2) and J usage is TRBJ1-5; 7 bases are shared with TRBD1. The CDR3 is made up of 15 amino acids. Trimming took 1 base from V and 5 from J; bases not matched to a gene: 5. Per germline, CDR1 LGHDT and CDR2 YNNKEL (reference sequence). CDR3 sequence reads: CASSQGPGGHQPQHF. The CDR3 region has the DNA TGTGCCAGCAGCCAAGGGCCAGGGGGTCATCAGCCCCAGCATTTT.

This clone was counted a few times. The genes are TRBV2 and TRBJ1-1; the D gene is possibly TRBD1 (6 bases). The CDR3 is 13 amino acids. V lost 8 bases, J lost 1 base, and 11 bases lay in between. Germline values: CDR1 SNHLY, CDR2 FYNNEI. CDR3 region: CASCGGPNTEAFF. The CDR3 nucleotides are TGTGCCAGCTGTGGGGGCCCGAACACTGAAGCTTTCTTT.

The gene calls are TRBV11-2 and TRBJ2-3; D remains unclear. CDR1 and CDR2 from the germline V gene are SGHAT and FQNNGV. The germline V and J ends were trimmed by 7 bases and 5 bases, with 7 bases remaining between them. The CDR3 is 11 residues long. The CDR3: CASTRIDTQYF. The CDR3 nucleotides read TGTGCCAGCACGCGCATAGATACGCAGTATTTT.

The gene calls are TRBV7-2 and TRBJ2-3, with D maybe TRBD2 (5 bases). CDR3 length: 12 amino acids. In germline, CDR1 is SGHTA, CDR2 FQGNSA. The V gene lost 1 base and the J gene lost 10 bases, with 9 bases spanning the gap. The CDR3 sequence: CASSLVGGSQYF. The CDR3 nucleotides are TGTGCCAGCAGCTTAGTGGGCGGGTCGCAGTATTTT.